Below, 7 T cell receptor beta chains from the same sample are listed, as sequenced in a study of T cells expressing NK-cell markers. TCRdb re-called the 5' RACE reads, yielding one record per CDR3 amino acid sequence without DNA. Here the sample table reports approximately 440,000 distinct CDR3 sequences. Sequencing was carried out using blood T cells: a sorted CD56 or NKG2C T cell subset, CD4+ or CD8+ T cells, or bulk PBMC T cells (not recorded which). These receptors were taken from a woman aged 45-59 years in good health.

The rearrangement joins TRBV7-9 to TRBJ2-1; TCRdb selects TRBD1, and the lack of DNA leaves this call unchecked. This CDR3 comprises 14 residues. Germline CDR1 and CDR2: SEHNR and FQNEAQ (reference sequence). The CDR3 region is CASSRQGFSNEQFF. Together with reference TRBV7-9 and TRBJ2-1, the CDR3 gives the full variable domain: DTGVSQNPRHKITKRGQNVTFRCDPISEHNRLYWYRQTLGQGPEFLTYFQNEAQLEKSRLLSDRFSAERPKGSFSTLEIQRTEQGDSAMYLCASSRQGFSNEQFFGPGTRLTVL.

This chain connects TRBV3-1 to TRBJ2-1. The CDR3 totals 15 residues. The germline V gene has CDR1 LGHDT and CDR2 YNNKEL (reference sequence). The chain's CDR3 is CASSQESVASHEQFF.

The CDR3 sequence: CATSRLLDGPPYNEQFF. The J gene is TRBJ2-1, the V gene TRBV15; TCRdb outputs TRBD2, but without DNA this stays unchecked. The CDR3 length is 17 residues. The V gene's germline CDR1 is LNHNV and CDR2 YYDKDF (reference sequence). The whole variable domain, remainder taken from reference TRBV15 and TRBJ2-1, is DAMVIQNPRYQVTQFGKPVTLSCSQTLNHNVMYWYQQKSSQAPKLLFHYYDKDFNNEADTPDNFQSRRPNTSFCFLDIRSPGLGDTAMYLCATSRLLDGPPYNEQFFGPGTRLTVL.

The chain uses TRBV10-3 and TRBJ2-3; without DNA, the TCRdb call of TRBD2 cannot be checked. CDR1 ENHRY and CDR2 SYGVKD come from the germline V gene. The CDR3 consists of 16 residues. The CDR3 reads CAIAGLAGGPTDTQYF.

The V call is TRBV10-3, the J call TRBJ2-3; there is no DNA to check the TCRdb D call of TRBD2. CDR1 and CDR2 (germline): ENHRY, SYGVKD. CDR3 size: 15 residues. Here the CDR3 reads CAKAGTSGTTDTQYF.

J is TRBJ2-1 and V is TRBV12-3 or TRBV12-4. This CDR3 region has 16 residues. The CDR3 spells CASSLRRLAPYNEQFF.

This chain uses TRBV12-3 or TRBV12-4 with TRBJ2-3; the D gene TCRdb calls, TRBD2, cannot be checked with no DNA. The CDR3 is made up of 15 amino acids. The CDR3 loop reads CASSSRGLAGNTQYF.